This T cell receptor (beta chain) came from a study of long-term antiretroviral therapy in people with HIV. The assay used was immunoSEQ (version v3.0), run at survey level. The sequencing target was about 35,000-55,000 T-cell genomes per sample. This table comes from immunoSEQ multiplex PCR, and its TCRdb copy is limited to in-frame clones, with some not included. In the table there are about 40,000 clones, approximately 87% of which are singletons. This CDR3 has 15 residues. Trimming took 3 bases from V and 5 from J, leaving 17 bases between them. Germline V CDR1 and CDR2: SGHAT, FQNNGV. This chain connects TRBV11-2 to TRBJ2-7; D might be TRBD1 or TRBD2, each matching 5 bases. This receptor was obtained from a woman aged 50 to 60 with HIV. The starting material was unsorted PBMCs, obtained 1.2 years after starting antiretroviral therapy. In DNA, the CDR3 is TGTGCCAGCAGCTTTCGGCCGGGGCCTCGGGACGAGCAGTACTTC. Translation gives CASSFRPGPRDEQYF.